A single sample gave rise to the 28 T cell receptor beta chains below, sequenced in a study of T cells in Graves' hyperthyroidism and ophthalmopathy. The CDR3 regions of TCR beta were amplified from RNA transcripts. A set of HTBI primers served as the primers for a first-round RT-PCR of the TCR CDR3. TCRdb fed the multiplex PCR reads into MiXCR, producing one record per CDR3 protein. The sample has about 640,000 distinct CDR3 sequences; roughly 45% are singletons. Sequencing input: peripheral blood or thyroid tissue (not recorded which). The receptor source for this set is an adult man with Graves' disease, either hyperthyroidism or ophthalmopathy (not recorded which).

V and J are TRBV24-1 and TRBJ1-1; possibly TRBD1 for D (5 bases). Germline V CDR1 and CDR2: KGHDR, SFDVKD. The CDR3 length is 13 residues. Trimming cost V 11 bases and J 5 bases, with 17 bases left between them. The CDR3 spells CAKRDGGFTEAFF. CDR3 nucleotide sequence: TGTGCCAAACGCGACGGGGGGTTTACTGAAGCTTTCTTT.

The chain carries TRBV9 and TRBJ1-1; D is possibly TRBD1 (6 bases). This CDR3 comprises 14 residues. Germline V gives CDR1 SGDLS, CDR2 YYNGEE. Trimming stripped 0 bases from V and 4 bases from J, with 10 bases between. The CDR3 DNA reads as TGTGCCAGCAGCGTAGTTGAGGGGGGCACTGAAGCTTTCTTT. It encodes CASSVVEGGTEAFF.

This clonotype came up a few times. This chain joins TRBV7-9 and TRBJ1-1; possible D gene TRBD1, 5 bases. Between the trimmed V and J ends, which lost 2 bases and 7 bases, there was a span of 14 bases. Germline V gives CDR1 SEHNR, CDR2 FQNEAQ (reference sequence). The CDR3 length is 14 residues. The CDR3 here is CASSLSQGEGEAFF. The CDR3, as DNA: TGTGCCAGCAGCTTAAGTCAGGGAGAGGGTGAAGCTTTCTTT.

This chain uses TRBV20-1 with TRBJ2-7; weak D call: TRBD2 (5 bases). Germline CDR1 reads DFQATT; CDR2 reads SNEGSKA (reference sequence). V lost 3 bases and J lost 3, with 12 bases in between. This CDR3 is 13 amino acids long. The CDR3 loop is CSARDGINYEQYF. Written as DNA, the CDR3 is TGCAGTGCTAGGGACGGGATTAACTACGAGCAGTACTTC.

On this clonotype itself: A far larger clone is one nucleotide away, so this likely arose from a read error. The CDR3 carries no conserved terminal phenylalanine or tryptophan, so it likely arises from a read error. The chain employs TRBV7-9 and TRBJ1-1, with D hard to call. With 6 bases removed from V and 6 bases from J, the gap between germline ends came to 11 bases. The CDR3 has 12 amino acids. In germline, CDR1 is SEHNR, CDR2 FQNEAQ (reference sequence). The CDR3 is CASSSGTAEAFL. In DNA, the CDR3 is TGTGCCAGCAGTTCTGGTACGGCTGAAGCTTTCCTT.

The J gene is TRBJ2-7, the V gene TRBV7-9, with D tentatively TRBD2 (7 bases). V was shortened by 7 bases and J by 7 bases, with 20 bases between the two germline ends. Germline V gene sequence: CDR1 SEHNR, CDR2 FQNEAQ (reference sequence). The CDR3 runs to 14 residues. The CDR3 region is CASTFGGGRSEQYF. For the CDR3, the DNA is TGTGCCAGCACCTTTGGGGGGGGGCGGTCTGAGCAGTACTTC. The whole variable domain, filled in from reference TRBV7-9 and TRBJ2-7, reads DTGVSQNPRHKITKRGQNVTFRCDPISEHNRLYWYRQTLGQGPEFLTYFQNEAQLEKSRLLSDRFSAERPKGSFSTLEIQRTEQGDSAMYLCASTFGGGRSEQYFGPGTRLTVT.

This chain joins TRBV7-2 and TRBJ2-7; D gene unclear. The germline gives CDR1 SGHTA, CDR2 FQGNSA. Trimming left V 1 base short and J 0 bases short, with 10 bases between. The CDR3 runs to 15 residues. The CDR3 loop reads CASSLDQRSSYEQYF. CDR3 bases: TGTGCCAGCAGCTTAGATCAGAGGAGCTCCTACGAGCAGTACTTC.

The gene calls are TRBV7-9 and TRBJ2-5, with 7 bases fitting TRBD2. The CDR3 covers 14 residues. From germline, CDR1 is SEHNR and CDR2 FQNEAQ (reference sequence). V trimming: 3 bases; J trimming: 6 bases; junction bases outside the gene matches: 7. CDR3 protein: CASSFGTNQKTQYF. The CDR3 DNA reads TGTGCCAGCAGCTTCGGGACTAATCAAAAGACCCAGTACTTC.

This clonotype was detected a few times. The CDR3 loop is CASSVGASGGATGANVLTF. The CDR3 bases are TGTGCCAGCAGCGTGGGGGCTAGCGGGGGGGCAACAGGGGCCAACGTCCTGACTTTC. This chain links TRBV2 with TRBJ2-6, with 12 bases lining up with TRBD2. Trimming cost V 6 bases and J 4 bases; bases outside gene matches: 13. In germline, CDR1 is SNHLY, CDR2 FYNNEI. This CDR3 is 19 amino acids long.

Points on this clonotype: The CDR3 does not end in the conserved phenylalanine or tryptophan, so this is likely a read error. The V gene is TRBV20-1, the J gene TRBJ1-4, with 8 bases lining up with TRBD1. The CDR3 sequence is 15 residues long. CDR1 and CDR2 from the germline V gene are DFQATT and SNEGSKA (reference sequence). The V and J ends lost 0 bases and 8 bases, in that order; junction bases with no gene match: 8. The CDR3 protein is CSARDPTGEEEKLFL. The CDR3 coding sequence is TGCAGTGCTAGAGACCCGACAGGGGAGGAGGAAAAACTGTTTCTT.

The V and J genes are TRBV29-1 and TRBJ2-7, with D perhaps matching TRBD1 (5 bases). The CDR3 is 14 amino acids. The germline CDR1 and CDR2 sequences are SQVTM and ANQGSEA. Deletions cut 1 base from V and 1 base from J, with 11 bases between. The CDR3 region has the DNA TGCAGCGTTGAAGGTCTAGGGGTTTCCTACGAGCAGTACTTC. Amino acid sequence: CSVEGLGVSYEQYF.

With respect to this clonotype: This may arise from a read error, as a much more abundant clone is one base away. Since no conserved phenylalanine or tryptophan closes the CDR3, a read error is the likely cause. The genes are TRBV7-3 and TRBJ1-1; D ambiguous. The CDR3 has 14 amino acids. The V end lost 0 bases, the J end lost 5 bases, and 10 bases lay between the germline ends. Germline V CDR1 and CDR2: SGHTA, FQGTGA. The CDR3 is CASSLTPGETEAFL. CDR3 DNA: TGTGCCAGCAGCTTAACGCCCGGAGAGACTGAAGCTTTCCTT.

As concerns this clonotype: At one of its ends the junction is not consistent with the germline gene, which may arise from a read error. The chain combines TRBV25-1 with TRBJ1-2; TRBD1 is a possible D gene (5 bases). Germline V lookup: CDR1 MGHDK, CDR2 SYGVNS. The CDR3 sequence is 12 residues long. The CDR3 sequence is CASSRDSYGCTF. The CDR3 bases are TGTGCCAGCAGTCGCGACAGCTATGGCTGCACCTTC.

This chain uses TRBV5-1 with TRBJ1-5; D unclear. Trimming pared 0 bases from V and 7 bases from J, leaving 14 bases between. Germline CDR1 SGHRS, CDR2 YFSETQ. The CDR3 has 15 amino acids. CDR3 protein: CASSLAGDPEQPQHF. The DNA for the CDR3 is TGCGCCAGCAGCTTGGCAGGTGATCCCGAGCAGCCCCAGCATTTT.

This clonotype was seen once. The junction differs from germline at one of its ends, possibly a read error. The rearrangement uses TRBV29-1 and TRBJ2-5, with 7 nucleotides matching TRBD2. The CDR3 covers 8 residues. The V gene's germline CDR1 is SQVTM and CDR2 ANQGSEA. The DNA for the CDR3 is TGCAGCGTCCGGCAGGGAGGGTTC. Protein product: CSVRQGGF.

This clonotype has more than one count but fewer than ten. The CDR3 spells CASSQEVEGAEAFF. In DNA form, the CDR3 reads TGTGCCAGCAGCCAAGAGGTGGAGGGGGCTGAAGCTTTCTTT. J is TRBJ1-1 and V is TRBV12-3 or TRBV12-4; TRBD1 might be the D (6 bases). V was clipped by 6 bases and J by 6 bases, with 17 bases between them. This CDR3 contains 14 residues.

This chain uses TRBV19 with TRBJ1-1; no reliable D call. This CDR3 spans 14 amino acids. V lost 9 bases, J lost 0 bases, and 14 bases lay in between. Germline V gene data show CDR1 as LNHDA and CDR2 as SQIVND (reference sequence). CDR3 DNA: TGTGCCAGCATCTCGTCCGGGGTGAACACTGAAGCTTTCTTT. This translates into CASISSGVNTEAFF.

This sequence joins TRBV20-1 and TRBJ2-7; D not resolved. This CDR3 is 13 amino acids long. Between the trimmed V and J ends, which lost 2 bases and 3 bases, there was a span of 11 bases. CDR1 is DFQATT and CDR2 is SNEGSKA in the germline V gene (reference sequence). CDR3 bases: TGCAGTGCTAGACGGCTCACCCTCTACGAGCAGTACTTC. It codes for CSARRLTLYEQYF.

The V and J genes are TRBV20-1 and TRBJ2-3, with 9 bases that match TRBD2. The CDR3 sequence is 16 residues long. The germline CDR1 and CDR2 sequences are DFQATT and SNEGSKA (reference sequence). The trim removed 3 bases at V and 0 bases at J, leaving 7 bases unmatched. This chain's CDR3 is CSASLGGGASTDTQYF. DNA of the CDR3: TGCAGTGCTAGCTTAGGCGGGGGGGCTAGCACAGATACGCAGTATTTT.

The V gene is TRBV2, the J gene TRBJ1-1, with D maybe TRBD1 (6 bases). The CDR3 consists of 12 residues. Germline V gene sequence: CDR1 SNHLY, CDR2 FYNNEI. Trimming stripped 6 bases from V and 4 bases from J, with 9 bases between. The CDR3 loop is CASRGAGTEAFF. In DNA, the CDR3 is TGTGCCAGCAGGGGGGCGGGCACTGAAGCTTTCTTT.

The chain recombines TRBV29-1 with TRBJ1-2, with D perhaps TRBD1 (6 bases). Trimming shortened V by 5 bases and J by 8 bases, and 12 bases separated the two germline ends. The CDR3 runs to 11 residues. Germline assignment: CDR1 SQVTM and CDR2 ANQGSEA. The CDR3 spells CSVLGADGYTF. The CDR3 coding sequence is TGCAGCGTTTTGGGGGCAGACGGCTACACCTTC.

This clonotype was observed at least ten times. This sequence joins TRBV12-3 or TRBV12-4 and TRBJ1-6, with D unclear. The CDR3 length is 13 residues. The V end was cut by 6 bases, the J end by 7 bases, with 10 bases between. As DNA, the CDR3 is TGTGCCAGCAGGGACCCGACAAATTCACCCCTCCACTTT. This gives the protein CASRDPTNSPLHF.

This chain uses TRBV2 with TRBJ1-2; 8 bases fit TRBD1. Losses at the gene ends were 8 bases for V and 6 bases for J; bases not matched to a gene: 8. CDR1 SNHLY and CDR2 FYNNEI come from the germline V gene. The CDR3 covers 13 residues. Here the CDR3 reads CASVEQGGDGYTF. CDR3 DNA sequence: TGTGCCAGCGTTGAACAGGGGGGGGATGGCTACACCTTC.

The chain carries TRBV20-1 and TRBJ2-5; 8 nucleotides line up with TRBD1. Germline values: CDR1 DFQATT, CDR2 SNEGSKA (reference sequence). Trimming at V came to 6 bases and at J to 5 bases, leaving 8 bases not matched to a gene. The CDR3 runs to 13 residues. The CDR3, as DNA: TGCAGTGCAAGTGGACAGGGAGGCGAGACCCAGTACTTC. Amino acids: CSASGQGGETQYF.

The V gene is TRBV5-1, the J gene TRBJ1-1; maybe TRBD1 (5 bases). The CDR3 consists of 14 residues. Trimming cost V 0 bases and J 6 bases, with 12 bases left between them. Looked up from germline, CDR1 is SGHRS and CDR2 is YFSETQ. This CDR3 is CASSLGSGSPEAFF. In DNA, the CDR3 is TGCGCCAGCAGCTTGGGGTCAGGGTCCCCTGAAGCTTTCTTT. Based on the CDR3 plus reference TRBV5-1 and TRBJ1-1, the full variable domain is KAGVTQTPRYLIKTRGQQVTLSCSPISGHRSVSWYQQTPGQGLQFLFEYFSETQRNKGNFPGRFSGRQFSNSRSEMNVSTLELGDSALYLCASSLGSGSPEAFFGQGTRLTVV.

The chain joins TRBV20-1 to TRBJ1-5, with 11 bases fitting TRBD1. Germline V gene lookup returns CDR1 DFQATT and CDR2 SNEGSKA (reference sequence). The ends lost 6 bases at V and 5 bases at J; junction bases unmatched: 3. The CDR3 has 13 amino acids. CDR3 in DNA: TGCAGTGCGAGGACAGGGGGCGATCAGCCCCAGCATTTT. Translating gives CSARTGGDQPQHF.

This clonotype was picked up a small number of times. The V call is TRBV19, the J call TRBJ1-1, with D tentatively TRBD1 (5 bases). This CDR3 spans 13 amino acids. The V end lost 4 bases, the J end lost 5 bases, and 11 bases lay between the germline ends. From germline, CDR1 is LNHDA and CDR2 SQIVND (reference sequence). The CDR3 DNA reads TGTGCCAGTAGTACGGCAGGGCAAACTGAAGCTTTCTTT. It is translated as CASSTAGQTEAFF.

The V gene is TRBV29-1, the J gene TRBJ1-3; D remains ambiguous. With 2 bases removed from V and 7 bases from J, the gap between germline ends came to 15 bases. The CDR3 runs to 14 residues. From germline, CDR1 is SQVTM and CDR2 ANQGSEA. The CDR3 DNA reads as TGCAGCGTTGAAATTCGATCTAGCGGTAACACCATATATTTT. This codes for CSVEIRSSGNTIYF.